The TCR beta chain described here comes from a study of blood T cell repertoires in COVID-19. Background on the study: From the United States, Italy and Spain came samples of acute and convalescent COVID-19. T cells, B-cell-depleted T cells, or PBMCs provided the cDNA or gDNA that served as material.

The authors' processing: Nucleated cell counts were estimated from reference gene primer amplification. The protocol was immunoSEQ multiplex PCR, while the TCRdb copy is restricted to in-frame clones and leaves out a portion. The DNA gave D and trimming, while V, J and clone size come from that table. The sample consists of more than 300,000 clones, under 95% of them appearing once. Trimming removed 3 bases at V and 8 bases at J, with 4 bases between. This CDR3 is 11 amino acids long. Looked up from germline, CDR1 is SEHNR and CDR2 is FQNEAQ (reference sequence). The chain links TRBV7-9 to TRBJ2-2; D uncertain. The source of this sequence is a woman aged 18-29 years who had recovered from COVID-19. Sequenced input: peripheral blood. The CDR3 sequence is CASSFNGELFF. The CDR3 bases are TGTGCCAGCAGCTTCAATGGGGAGCTGTTTTTT. Combining the CDR3 with reference TRBV7-9 and TRBJ2-2 gives the whole variable domain DTGVSQNPRHKITKRGQNVTFRCDPISEHNRLYWYRQTLGQGPEFLTYFQNEAQLEKSRLLSDRFSAERPKGSFSTLEIQRTEQGDSAMYLCASSFNGELFFGEGSRLTVL.